Listed here is a single TCR beta chain. No antigen is known for it. These data come from a study of CD8 T cells in Susac syndrome. Broader study findings: As the study acknowledged, the number of individuals who were part of its TCR sequencing and HLA analysis was relatively small.

The CDR3 runs to 15 residues. The V gene's germline CDR1 is MNHEY and CDR2 SMNVEV (reference sequence). The V gene end was trimmed by 6 bases and the J gene end by 1 base; junction bases not matched to a gene: 5. Peripheral blood CD8+ and CD4+ T cells were profiled by TCR beta sequencing. The authors reverse transcribed 0.5 to 1 ug RNA with random hexamers. An immunoSEQ multiplex PCR amplified TCR beta CDR3 over 54 Vbeta and 13 Jbeta. TCRdb recomputed calls from the immunoSEQ multiplex PCR reads with MiXCR, one row per CDR3 protein. This sample carries around 170,000 distinct CDR3 sequences, about 95% of them seen once, and the ten largest clones take 0.16%.

This clonotype was obtained from a human donor with multiple sclerosis. The rearrangement joins TRBV27 to TRBJ2-1; 8 bases line up with TRBD1. Sequencing was carried out using CD8+ T cells from PBMCs. CDR3 sequence: CASRIRGRSYNEQFF. For the CDR3, the DNA is TGTGCCAGCAGGATCAGGGGGCGGTCCTACAATGAGCAGTTCTTC.